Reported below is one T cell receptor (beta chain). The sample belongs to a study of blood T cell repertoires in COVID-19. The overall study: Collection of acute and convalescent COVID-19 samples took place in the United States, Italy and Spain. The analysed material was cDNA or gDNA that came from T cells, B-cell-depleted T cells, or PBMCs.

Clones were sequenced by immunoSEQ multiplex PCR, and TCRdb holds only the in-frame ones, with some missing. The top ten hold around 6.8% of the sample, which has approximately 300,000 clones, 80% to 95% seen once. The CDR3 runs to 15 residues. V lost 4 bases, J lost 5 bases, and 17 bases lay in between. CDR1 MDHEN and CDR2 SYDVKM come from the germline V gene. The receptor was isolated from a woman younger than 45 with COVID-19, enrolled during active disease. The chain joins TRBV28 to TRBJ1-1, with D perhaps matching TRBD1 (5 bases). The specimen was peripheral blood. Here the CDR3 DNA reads TGTGCCAGCAGTTCCCCGGAAGGGGCAGTAACTGAAGCTTTCTTT. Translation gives CASSSPEGAVTEAFF. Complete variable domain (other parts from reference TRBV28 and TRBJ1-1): DVKVTQSSRYLVKRTGEKVFLECVQDMDHENMFWYRQDPGLGLRLIYFSYDVKMKEKGDIPEGYSVSREKKERFSLILESASTNQTSMYLCASSSPEGAVTEAFFGQGTRLTVV.